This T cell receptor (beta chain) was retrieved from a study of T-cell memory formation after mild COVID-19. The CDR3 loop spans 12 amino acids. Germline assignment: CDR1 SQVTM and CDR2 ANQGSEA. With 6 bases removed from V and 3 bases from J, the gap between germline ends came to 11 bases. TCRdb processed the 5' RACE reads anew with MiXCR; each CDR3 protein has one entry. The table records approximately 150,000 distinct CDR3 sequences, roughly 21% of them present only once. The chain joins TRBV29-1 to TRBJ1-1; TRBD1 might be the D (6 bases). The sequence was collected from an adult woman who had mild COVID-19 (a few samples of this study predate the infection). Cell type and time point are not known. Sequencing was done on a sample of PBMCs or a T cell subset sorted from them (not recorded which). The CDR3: CSVEGVDTEAFF. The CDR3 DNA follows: TGCAGCGTCGAGGGGGTGGACACTGAAGCTTTCTTT. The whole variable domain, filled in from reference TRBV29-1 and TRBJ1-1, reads SAVISQKPSRDICQRGTSLTIQCQVDSQVTMMFWYRQQPGQSLTLIATANQGSEATYESGFVIDKFPISRPNLTFSTLTVSNMSPEDSSIYLCSVEGVDTEAFFGQGTRLTVV.